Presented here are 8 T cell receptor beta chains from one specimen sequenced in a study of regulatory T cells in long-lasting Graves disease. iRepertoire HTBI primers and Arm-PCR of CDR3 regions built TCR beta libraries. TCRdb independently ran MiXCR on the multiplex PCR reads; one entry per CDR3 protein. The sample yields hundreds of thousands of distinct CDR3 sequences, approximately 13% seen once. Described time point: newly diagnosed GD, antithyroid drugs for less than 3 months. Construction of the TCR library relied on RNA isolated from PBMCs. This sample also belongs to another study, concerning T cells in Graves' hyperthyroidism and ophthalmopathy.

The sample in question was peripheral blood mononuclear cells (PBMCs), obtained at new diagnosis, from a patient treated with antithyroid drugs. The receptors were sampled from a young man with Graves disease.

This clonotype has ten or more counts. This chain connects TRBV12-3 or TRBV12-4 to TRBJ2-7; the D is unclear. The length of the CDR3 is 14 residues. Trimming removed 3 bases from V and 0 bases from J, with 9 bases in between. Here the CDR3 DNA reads TGTGCCAGCAGTTTGAGACGGATCTCCTACGAGCAGTACTTC. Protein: CASSLRRISYEQYF.

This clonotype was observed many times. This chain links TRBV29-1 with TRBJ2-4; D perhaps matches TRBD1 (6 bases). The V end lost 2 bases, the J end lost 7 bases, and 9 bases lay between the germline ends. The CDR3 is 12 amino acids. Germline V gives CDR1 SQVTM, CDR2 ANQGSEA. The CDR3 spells CSVEQGINIQYF. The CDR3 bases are TGCAGCGTTGAACAGGGGATTAACATTCAGTACTTC.

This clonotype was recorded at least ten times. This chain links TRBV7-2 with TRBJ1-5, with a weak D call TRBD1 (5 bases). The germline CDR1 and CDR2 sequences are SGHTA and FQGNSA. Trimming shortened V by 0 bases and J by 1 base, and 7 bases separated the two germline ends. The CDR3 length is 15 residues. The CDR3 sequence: CASSLAGPSNQPQHF. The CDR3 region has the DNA TGTGCCAGCAGCTTAGCGGGACCGAGCAATCAGCCCCAGCATTTT.

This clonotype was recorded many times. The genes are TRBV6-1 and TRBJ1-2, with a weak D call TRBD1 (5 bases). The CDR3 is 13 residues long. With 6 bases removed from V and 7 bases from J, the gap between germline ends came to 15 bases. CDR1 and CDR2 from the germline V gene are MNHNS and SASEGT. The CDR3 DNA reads TGTGCCAGCAGGCCAGGAGGGGCAGGTGGCTACACCTTC. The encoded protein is CASRPGGAGGYTF.

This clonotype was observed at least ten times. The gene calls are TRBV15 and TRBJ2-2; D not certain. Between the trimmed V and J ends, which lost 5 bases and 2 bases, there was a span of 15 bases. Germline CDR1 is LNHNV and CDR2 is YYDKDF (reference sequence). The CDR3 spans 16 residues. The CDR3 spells CATSSRFAVNTGELFF. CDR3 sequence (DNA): TGTGCCACCAGCTCCCGTTTTGCGGTAAACACCGGGGAGCTGTTTTTT.

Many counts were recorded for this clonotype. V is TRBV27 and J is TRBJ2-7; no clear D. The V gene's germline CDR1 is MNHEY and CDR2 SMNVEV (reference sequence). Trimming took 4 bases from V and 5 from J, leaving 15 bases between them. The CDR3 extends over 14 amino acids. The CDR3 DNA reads TGTGCCAGCAGTTCCCTTGGGGTAGGCGACGAGCAGTACTTC. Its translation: CASSSLGVGDEQYF.

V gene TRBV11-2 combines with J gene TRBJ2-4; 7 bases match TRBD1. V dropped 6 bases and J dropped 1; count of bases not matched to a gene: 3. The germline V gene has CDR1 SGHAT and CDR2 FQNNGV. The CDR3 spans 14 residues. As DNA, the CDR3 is TGTGCCAGCAGAGACAGGGCGGCCAAAAACATTCAGTACTTC. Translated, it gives CASRDRAAKNIQYF.

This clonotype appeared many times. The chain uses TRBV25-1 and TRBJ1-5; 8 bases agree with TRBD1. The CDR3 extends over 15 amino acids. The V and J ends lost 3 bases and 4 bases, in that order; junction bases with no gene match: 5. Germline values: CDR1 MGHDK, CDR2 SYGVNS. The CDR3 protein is CASSDGQGLNQPQHF. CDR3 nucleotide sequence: TGTGCCAGCAGTGATGGACAGGGTTTAAATCAGCCCCAGCATTTT.